The entry below gives a single T cell receptor (beta chain) sequence along with its context. Original processing notes: Estimated nucleated cell counts came from reference gene primer amplification. This table comes from immunoSEQ multiplex PCR, and its TCRdb copy is limited to in-frame clones, with some not included. The D gene and trimming were derived from the DNA, and the V and J assignments and clone size from that table. Altogether around 300,000 clones are present, about 83% being singletons, with the ten largest covering approximately 3.1%. This record comes from a study of blood T cell repertoires in COVID-19. Study as a whole: Both acute and convalescent COVID-19 samples were obtained from the United States, Italy and Spain. T cells, B-cell-depleted T cells, or PBMCs supplied cDNA or gDNA.

The J segment lost 6 bases and the V segment lost 0 bases, leaving 6 bases of the junction unmatched. Germline assignment: CDR1 SGHTA and CDR2 FQGTGA. The CDR3 has 15 amino acids. This chain joins TRBV7-3 and TRBJ2-3, with TRBD2 matching over 7 bases. This clonotype was obtained from a man aged 25-40 years with active or convalescent COVID-19. Sequencing input: peripheral blood. The CDR3 spells CASSLTPTSADTQYF. The CDR3 DNA sequence: TGTGCCAGCAGCTTAACTCCCACTAGCGCTGATACGCAGTATTTT.